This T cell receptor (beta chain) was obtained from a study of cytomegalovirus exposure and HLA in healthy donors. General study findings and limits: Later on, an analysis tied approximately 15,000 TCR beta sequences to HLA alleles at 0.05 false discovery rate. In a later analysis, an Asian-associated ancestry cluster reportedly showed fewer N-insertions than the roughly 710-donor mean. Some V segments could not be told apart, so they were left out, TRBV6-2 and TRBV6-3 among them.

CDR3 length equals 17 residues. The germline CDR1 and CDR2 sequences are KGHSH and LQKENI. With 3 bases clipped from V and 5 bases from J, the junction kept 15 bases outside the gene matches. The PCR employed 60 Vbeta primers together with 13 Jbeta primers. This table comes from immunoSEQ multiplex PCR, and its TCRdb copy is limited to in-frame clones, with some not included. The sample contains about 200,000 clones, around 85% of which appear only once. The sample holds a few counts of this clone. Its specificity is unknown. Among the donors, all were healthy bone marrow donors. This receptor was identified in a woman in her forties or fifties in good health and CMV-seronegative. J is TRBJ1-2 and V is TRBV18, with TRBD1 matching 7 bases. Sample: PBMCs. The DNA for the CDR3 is TGTGCCAGCTCACCCCAGGGAATAAAGGGGGCATCATATGGCTACACCTTC. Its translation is CASSPQGIKGASYGYTF.